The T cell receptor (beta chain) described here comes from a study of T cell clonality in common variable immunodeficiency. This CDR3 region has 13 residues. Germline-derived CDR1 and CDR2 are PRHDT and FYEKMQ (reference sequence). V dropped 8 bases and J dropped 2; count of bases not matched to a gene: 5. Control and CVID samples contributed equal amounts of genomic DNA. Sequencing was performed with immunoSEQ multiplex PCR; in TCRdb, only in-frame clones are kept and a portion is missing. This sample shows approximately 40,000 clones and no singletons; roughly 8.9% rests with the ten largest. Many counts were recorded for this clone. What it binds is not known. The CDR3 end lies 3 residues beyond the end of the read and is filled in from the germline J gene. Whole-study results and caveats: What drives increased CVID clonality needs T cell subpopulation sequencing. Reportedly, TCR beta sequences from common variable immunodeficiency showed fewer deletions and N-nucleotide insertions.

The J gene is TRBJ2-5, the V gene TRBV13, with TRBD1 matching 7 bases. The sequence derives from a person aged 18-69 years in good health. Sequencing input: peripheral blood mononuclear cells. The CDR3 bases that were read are TGTGCCAGCGCAATACAGGGGCAAGAGACC. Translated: CASAIQGQET. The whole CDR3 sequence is CASAIQGQETQYF.